This T cell receptor (beta chain) was profiled in a study of vaccination effects on CD4 cells after COVID-19. Regarding this clone: The antigen is unknown.

Sequencing followed a ViraFEST assay step that expanded antigen-specific CD4+ T cells with viral peptide pools. On approximately day 9 of culture, CD4+ T cells were separated out. Negative nucleocapsid antibody tests before and after vaccination confirmed no previous SARS-CoV-2 infection. Profiling relied on immunoSEQ multiplex PCR, and the TCRdb table lists in-frame clones only, not all of them. The sample records tens of thousands of clones, about 80% being singletons. The clonotype was recovered from a human donor who received a COVID-19 vaccine. The sequenced sample was CD4+ T cells from PBMCs cultured with SARS-CoV-2 spike peptides, obtained before COVID-19 vaccination.

The CDR3 DNA reads TGTGCCAGTAGACCCGGACAGGGTGAGAATTCACCCCTCCACTTT. Its translation: CASRPGQGENSPLHF. The chain uses TRBV19 and TRBJ1-6, with TRBD1 identical over 8 bases. Germline CDR1 is LNHDA and CDR2 is SQIVND (reference sequence). This CDR3 spans 15 amino acids. J lost 7 bases, V lost 6 bases, and 8 bases had no gene match.